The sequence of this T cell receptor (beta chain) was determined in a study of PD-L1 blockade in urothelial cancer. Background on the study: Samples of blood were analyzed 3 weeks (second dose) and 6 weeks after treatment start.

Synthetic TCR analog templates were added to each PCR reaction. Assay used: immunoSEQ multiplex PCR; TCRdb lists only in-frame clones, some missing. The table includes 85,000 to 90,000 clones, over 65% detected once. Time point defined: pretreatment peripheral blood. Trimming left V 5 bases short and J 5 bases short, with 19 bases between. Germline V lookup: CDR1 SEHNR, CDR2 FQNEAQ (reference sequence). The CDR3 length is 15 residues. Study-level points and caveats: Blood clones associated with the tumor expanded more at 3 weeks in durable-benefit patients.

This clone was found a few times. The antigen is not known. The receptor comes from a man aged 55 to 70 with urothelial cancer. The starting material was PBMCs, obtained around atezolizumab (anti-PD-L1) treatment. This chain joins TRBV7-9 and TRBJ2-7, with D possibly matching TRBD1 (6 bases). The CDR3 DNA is TGTGCCAGCAGCCTGGGTGTACAGGGTGGCCACGAGCAGTACTTC. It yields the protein CASSLGVQGGHEQYF.